This paragraph reports one TCR beta chain. Germline V CDR1 and CDR2: MGHDK, SYGVNS. This CDR3 spans 13 amino acids. V was pared by 6 bases and J by 7 bases, with 15 bases between. Clinical history reported by participants formed the basis on which cohorts were assigned. The data were produced by immunoSEQ multiplex PCR, yet TCRdb's version contains in-frame clones alone and is incomplete. Among approximately 190,000 clones listed, roughly four fifths were seen once. The data originate from a study of blood T cell repertoires in COVID-19. This TCR was recovered from a man aged 40-55 years who had recovered from COVID-19. V is TRBV25-1 and J is TRBJ1-1; no reliable D call. Sequencing was performed on PBMCs or T cells enriched from blood (not recorded which). This CDR3 reads CASRNLAEGEAFF. CDR3 in DNA: TGTGCCAGCAGAAATTTAGCGGAAGGTGAAGCTTTCTTT.